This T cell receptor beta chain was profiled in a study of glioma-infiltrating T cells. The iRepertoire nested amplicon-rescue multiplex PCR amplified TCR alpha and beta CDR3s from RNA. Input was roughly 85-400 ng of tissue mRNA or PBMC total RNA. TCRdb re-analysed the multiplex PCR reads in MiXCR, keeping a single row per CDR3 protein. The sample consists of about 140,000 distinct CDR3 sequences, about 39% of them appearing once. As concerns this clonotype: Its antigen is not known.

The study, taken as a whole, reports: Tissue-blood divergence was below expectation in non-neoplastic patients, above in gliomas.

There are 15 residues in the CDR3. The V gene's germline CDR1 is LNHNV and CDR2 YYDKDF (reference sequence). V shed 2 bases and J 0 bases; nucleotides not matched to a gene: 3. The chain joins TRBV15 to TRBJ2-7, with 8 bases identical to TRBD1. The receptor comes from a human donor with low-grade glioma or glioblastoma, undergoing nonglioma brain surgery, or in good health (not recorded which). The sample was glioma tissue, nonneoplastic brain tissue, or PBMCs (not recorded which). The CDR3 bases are TGTGCCACCAGCAGACGGACAGGGATCTCCTACGAGCAGTACTTC. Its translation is CATSRRTGISYEQYF.